These 10 T cell receptor beta chains share one sample of origin, sequenced in a study of regulatory T cells in long-lasting Graves disease. Time point reported: newly diagnosed GD, antithyroid drugs for less than 3 months. TCR sequences were obtained from RNA taken from PBMCs. Libraries of TCR beta came from iRepertoire HTBI primers plus Arm-PCR of CDR3 regions. TCRdb independently ran MiXCR on the multiplex PCR reads; one entry per CDR3 protein. The table shows 450,000 to 700,000 distinct CDR3 sequences, with approximately 15% occurring only once. These records were also assigned to another study, of T cells in Graves' hyperthyroidism and ophthalmopathy.

The material was peripheral blood mononuclear cells (PBMCs), obtained at new diagnosis, from a patient treated with antithyroid drugs. All receptors derive from a man in his thirties or forties with Graves disease.

There are many counts of this clonotype. V and J are TRBV6-1 and TRBJ2-3, with a weak D call TRBD1 (5 bases). V gave up 6 bases and J gave up 6 bases, with 13 bases separating them. Per the germline V gene, CDR1 is MNHNS and CDR2 is SASEGT. This CDR3 has 13 residues. In DNA form, the CDR3 reads TGTGCCAGCAGCACGCGCCCAGGGGATACGCAGTATTTT. It codes for CASSTRPGDTQYF.

The chain joins TRBV6-1 to TRBJ2-7; 11 bases are shared with TRBD2. The germline CDR1 and CDR2 sequences are MNHNS and SASEGT. CDR3 size: 15 residues. Trimming at V came to 5 bases and at J to 6 bases, leaving 9 bases not matched to a gene. The CDR3 sequence is CASSKPGLAVFEQYF. CDR3 in DNA: TGTGCCAGCAGTAAACCGGGACTAGCGGTCTTCGAGCAGTACTTC.

This clonotype was counted at least ten times. V is TRBV2 and J is TRBJ2-1, with TRBD2 matching 13 bases. The junction had 7 bases not matched to a gene; V was cut back by 8 bases and J by 0 bases. Per the germline V gene, CDR1 is SNHLY and CDR2 is FYNNEI. The CDR3 length is 17 residues. The CDR3 nucleotides read TGTGCCAGCCAACTAGCGGGAGGGAGAAGCTCCTACAATGAGCAGTTCTTC. Translating gives CASQLAGGRSSYNEQFF.

This clonotype was seen many times. This CDR3 is CAGGLANTGELFF. Here the CDR3 DNA reads TGTGCCGGGGGACTAGCCAACACCGGGGAGCTGTTTTTT. The V gene is TRBV30, the J gene TRBJ2-2, with 9 positions matching TRBD2. The CDR3 has 13 amino acids. Germline trimming cut 8 bases from V and 2 bases from J; bases unmatched to any gene: 3. Germline CDR1 GTSNPN, CDR2 SVGIG (reference sequence).

This clonotype has ten or more counts. The chain recombines TRBV11-1 with TRBJ2-3, with TRBD2 identical over 7 bases. Trimming cost V 5 bases and J 5 bases; bases outside gene matches: 10. CDR3 size: 15 residues. Germline V gene sequence: CDR1 SGHAT, CDR2 FQDESV (reference sequence). The CDR3 DNA is TGTGCCAGCAGCCCAGGGCGGGAGTGGAGAGATACGCAGTATTTT. This encodes CASSPGREWRDTQYF.

CDR3 in DNA: TGTGCCAGCAGCCAAGATGGGGCAGCAGTCTACGAGCAGTACTTC. The encoded protein is CASSQDGAAVYEQYF. This chain joins TRBV4-2 and TRBJ2-7, with a weak D call TRBD1 (5 bases). This CDR3 is 15 amino acids long. Germline CDR1 is LGHNA and CDR2 is YNFKEQ. V was cut by 0 bases and J by 3 bases, with 12 bases left in between.

The chain carries TRBV4-2 and TRBJ1-1; 8 nucleotides line up with TRBD1. Trimming at V came to 0 bases and at J to 11 bases, leaving 14 bases not matched to a gene. The CDR3 is 16 amino acids. CDR1 and CDR2 from the germline V gene are LGHNA and YNFKEQ. The CDR3 sequence: CASSQDGPLDRVGAFF. The CDR3 region has the DNA TGTGCCAGCAGCCAAGACGGCCCACTGGACAGGGTTGGCGCTTTCTTT.

This clonotype was found a few times. The V gene is TRBV7-9, the J gene TRBJ2-1; D may match TRBD1 or TRBD2 (5 bases each). Trimming removed 7 bases at V and 0 bases at J, with 16 bases between. Germline V CDR1 and CDR2: SEHNR, FQNEAQ (reference sequence). The length of the CDR3 is 16 residues. This chain's CDR3 is CASTLGWGSSYNEQFF. The CDR3 DNA reads as TGTGCCAGCACCCTGGGGTGGGGGAGCTCCTACAATGAGCAGTTCTTC.

This clonotype was detected many times. The chain uses TRBV20-1 and TRBJ2-7; 7 bases map to TRBD1. The CDR3 totals 10 residues. Trimming took 6 bases from V and 6 from J; bases not matched to a gene: 2. Germline V lookup: CDR1 DFQATT, CDR2 SNEGSKA (reference sequence). The CDR3 DNA is TGCAGTGCGGGGACAGCCGAGCAGTACTTC. Translation gives CSAGTAEQYF.

The rearrangement links TRBV5-1 to TRBJ1-2; the D is unclear. Germline V lookup: CDR1 SGHRS, CDR2 YFSETQ. CDR3 size: 13 residues. Between the trimmed V and J ends, which lost 2 bases and 2 bases, there was a span of 7 bases. CDR3 amino acids: CASSFRRNYGYTF. The CDR3 bases are TGCGCCAGCAGCTTCAGGAGGAACTATGGCTACACCTTC.